This record covers a single TCR beta chain. The target antigen is unknown. The sample comes from a study of T-cell memory formation after mild COVID-19. Turning to the study itself: TCR clusters were mostly confined to one donor each.

Study outcomes and limitations: Of the contracting clones, CD4+ ones lay mainly in CM and EM, and CD8+ ones in EMRA. CD4/CD8 balance characterized clones contracting day 15 to 85, and CD4+ skew characterized later expanders.

Libraries for TCRalpha and TCRbeta carried sample barcodes and unique molecular identifiers via 5'RACE. TCRdb itself ran the 5' RACE reads through MiXCR, one entry per CDR3 protein. This table holds roughly 190,000 distinct CDR3 sequences, 27% found once. Losses at the gene ends were 6 bases for V and 3 bases for J; bases not matched to a gene: 7. The CDR3 contains 13 residues. The germline CDR1 and CDR2 sequences are DFQATT and SNEGSKA (reference sequence). The chain carries TRBV20-1 and TRBJ1-1; 7 bases line up with TRBD1. Sequencing used PBMCs or a T cell subset sorted from them (not recorded which). This clonotype was obtained from an adult woman who had mild COVID-19 (a few samples of this study predate the infection). Cell type and time point are not known. CDR3 protein: CSASGGMDTEAFF. In DNA, the CDR3 is TGCAGTGCCTCAGGGGGGATGGACACTGAAGCTTTCTTT.